Listed below are T cell receptor beta chains from one sample, sequenced in a study of shared clonotypes between healthy human individuals. Method: immunoSEQ multiplex PCR; TCRdb's copy keeps in-frame clones and lacks some. The repertoire holds roughly 2.2 million clones, with approximately 95% as singletons. Sequenced sample: naive CD4+ T cells from PBMCs. The receptor source for this set is a man in his late teens or twenties in good health. Some clones in this sample may be carry-over from other donors' samples. Both conserved end residues are part of each CDR3. The D gene is left open where the match is weak.

D gene,J gene,V gene,CDR3 protein
TRBD2,TRBJ2-7,TRBV6-5,CASRQRTGGYEQYF
TRBD1,TRBJ2-2,TRBV11-3,CASSRLGTGGSGELFF
NA,TRBJ1-2,TRBV4-2,CASSQERGQGKSSAGYTF
NA,TRBJ2-7,TRBV19,CASSRQGLNEQYF
TRBD2,TRBJ2-3,TRBV5-1,CASSVSGSTDTQYF
TRBD2,TRBJ2-5,TRBV6-1,CASTGGRAGSETQYF
TRBD1,TRBJ1-5,TRBV30,CAWTGQNNQPQHF
NA,TRBJ2-1,TRBV5-1,CASSDLTGSSYNEQFF
NA,TRBJ1-4,TRBV5-1,CASQGQGSKLFF
NA,TRBJ1-4,TRBV28,CASRTALEEKLFF
TRBD2,TRBJ2-2,TRBV28,CASSLTSGRVRSGELFF
NA,TRBJ2-5,TRBV5-1,CASSSTGGSRETQYF
TRBD2,TRBJ2-1,TRBV28,CASSLKRRAGINYNEQFF
NA,TRBJ1-1,TRBV15,CATSRDGGAWTEAFF
TRBD1,TRBJ2-2,TRBV2,CASGTENTGELFF
TRBD1,TRBJ1-2,TRBV30,CAWSVAGQNSASYYGYTF
NA,TRBJ1-3,TRBV2,CASRAQEAGTIYF
NA,TRBJ2-2,TRBV10-1,CASSESATGELFF
TRBD1,TRBJ2-7,TRBV6-8,CASSYSIAQGDYEQYF
NA,TRBJ2-6,TRBV6-1,CASSEMGFSGANVLTF
NA,TRBJ2-5,TRBV7-7,CASSPHHQETQYF
TRBD2,TRBJ2-5,TRBV5-1,CASSRATSGDRETQYF
TRBD2,TRBJ2-3,TRBV5-4,CASSRGTSGFTDTQYF
NA,TRBJ1-2,TRBV7-9,CASSSAGVSRNYGYTF
TRBD2,TRBJ2-7,TRBV5-1,CASSAAGGPYEQYF